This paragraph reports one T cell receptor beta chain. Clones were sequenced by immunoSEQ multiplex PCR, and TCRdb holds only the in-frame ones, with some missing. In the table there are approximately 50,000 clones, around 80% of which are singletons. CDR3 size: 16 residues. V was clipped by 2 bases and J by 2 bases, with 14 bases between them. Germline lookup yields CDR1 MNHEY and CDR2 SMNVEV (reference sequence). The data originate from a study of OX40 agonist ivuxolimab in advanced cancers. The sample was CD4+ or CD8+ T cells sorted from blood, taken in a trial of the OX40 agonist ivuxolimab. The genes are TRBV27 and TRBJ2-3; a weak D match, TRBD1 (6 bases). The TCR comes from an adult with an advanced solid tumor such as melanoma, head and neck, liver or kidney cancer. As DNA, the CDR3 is TGTGCCAGCAGTTTAAGCAGGTGGGGGCCCACAGATACGCAGTATTTT. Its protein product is CASSLSRWGPTDTQYF.